This entry describes one T cell receptor (beta chain). Its antigen is still unknown. No much larger clone is present one base from it, and per-base qualities are unavailable. This record comes from a study of shared clonotypes between healthy human individuals (dated by TCRdb to 2018 to 2020). With respect to the entire study: The cohort comprised two women and a few men aged 18 to 49 years. For each donor, CD4 naive and CD4 memory were each run on three plates, CD8 naive on two plates, and CD8 memory on one plate. Different laboratories and diverse techniques were used to prepare libraries and sequence TCR repertoires, to increase sequencing depth and limit assay-specific biases. Leukapheresis yielded between about 0.9 and 9 billion PBMCs per donor. The study deeply sequenced blood TCR repertoires of about 5 healthy adults to estimate repertoire size and the extent of clonotype sharing between individuals. Overall results and qualifications from the work: Naive subsets generally had larger estimated clonotype richness than memory subsets. Sampling was limited to blood, and TCR repertoires in tissue likely differ from TCR repertoires in blood. The genetic and exposure-history diversity represented was limited by the small number of donors. Higher generation probabilities were observed for clonotypes shared by all four sorted-subset donors than for non-shared clonotypes. Even with the large sequencing depth, rarefaction of the sorted-subset datasets indicated that sequencing was incomplete. When several donors were compared, the shared fraction of clonotypes was about 5.4% for naive CD4, about 4% for naive CD8, more than 2% for memory CD4, and roughly 0.4% for memory CD8. Pairwise subsampling indicated that sequencing depth was expected to affect the degree of clonotype sharing among donors.

Donors were healthy HIV-negative adults with no recently reported acute infections or vaccinations. Every donor was a Caucasian adult living in Nashville, Tennessee, USA. Magnetic negative selection was used to enrich CD4+ T cells, after which naive cells were positively selected on CD45RA and the negative fraction became the memory subset. After blood collection by leukapheresis, PBMCs were isolated using Ficoll-Histopaque density gradient centrifugation and then cryopreserved in the vapor phase of liquid nitrogen. Purity and quantity of every magnetically sorted T cell population were checked by analytical flow cytometry. Genomic DNA was isolated from each sorted fraction and quantified by UV absorbance on a Nanodrop 2000c. The trim is 2 bases for V and 2 bases for J, with a gap of 11 bases between the germline ends. There are 15 amino acids in the CDR3, from cysteine to phenylalanine inclusive. Of all the DNA, just the CDR3 is kept, 45 bases in frame from base 1. CDR1 and CDR2 are drawn from the germline V gene: MRHNA, SNTAGT.

Using the deep immunoSEQ assay, TCR CDR3 regions were amplified from genomic DNA by multiplex PCR. For each cell subset, the extracted genomic DNA was distributed evenly across all wells of several immunoSEQ 96-well plates, and each plate served as one replicate. For sorted subsets, about 200 ng genomic DNA, equal to about 30,000 T cell genomes, was loaded into each replicate PCR. Purified libraries were measured with a Qubit 3.0 fluorometer, size-checked on a Bioanalyzer 2100, and measured again with the KAPA Library Quantification kit. Each immunoSEQ 96-well plate was sequenced on its own single-read 150-cycle Illumina NextSeq 550 flow cell. The paper's processing steps were these. Because the immunoSEQ output included only junctional sequences and no quality scores, the filtering could not be the same as the filtering used for full-length reads. Sequences were annotated with PyIR, a Python wrapper for IgBLAST v1.9, and V/J genes and CDR3 were assigned using IMGT germline references. Any read was removed if the V/J assignment was weak (E-value above 1e-6), the CDR3 was missing, or the read contained stop codons, out-of-frame junctions, or ambiguous translated residues. V3J clonotypes were defined by identical inferred V gene, J gene, and CDR3 amino acid sequence. The percentage overlap between two repertoires was calculated by dividing the number of shared unique clonotypes by the size of the smaller repertoire. Repertoire richness was assessed with RTK rarefaction, the Chao1 estimator, and Recon v2.1 estimates of unobserved clonotypes. For all TCRbeta clonotypes obtained by the gDNA method from a handful of donors, generation probabilities were computed with OLGA. The clones in this table, taken by TCRdb from immuneACCESS, are in-frame only. Not every clone is retained; where verified, under half of the shortfall comes from an unresolved V gene, and the cause of the rest is unknown. V, J and clone size are those of that table, while D and trimming were read from the DNA. The sample table contains 2,500,000 or so clones; only one count was recorded for 80% to 95% of them. 0.36% of the sample belongs to the ten largest clones.

The source is a man younger than 30 in good health. Some clones in this sample may be carry-over from other donors' samples. The chain joins TRBV6-4 to TRBJ2-3; the D gene cannot be resolved beyond TRBD1 or TRBD2, each matching 5 bases. Material: naive CD4+ T cells from PBMCs. This specimen's cell subset or site label, per the study, means: CD45RA+ positively selected. The base sequence is TGTGCCAGCAGTGACAATCCGGGGCTCACAGATACGCAGTATTTT. Its product reads: CASSDNPGLTDTQYF.